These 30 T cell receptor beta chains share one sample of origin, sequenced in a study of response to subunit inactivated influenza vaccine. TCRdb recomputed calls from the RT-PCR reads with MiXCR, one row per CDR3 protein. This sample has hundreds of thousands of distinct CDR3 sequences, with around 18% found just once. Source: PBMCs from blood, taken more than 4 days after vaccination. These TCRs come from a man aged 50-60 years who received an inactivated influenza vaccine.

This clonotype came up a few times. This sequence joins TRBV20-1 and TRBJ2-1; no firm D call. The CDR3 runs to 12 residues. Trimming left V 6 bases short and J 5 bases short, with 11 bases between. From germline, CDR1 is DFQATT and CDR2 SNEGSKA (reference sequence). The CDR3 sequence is CSALYSNNEQFF. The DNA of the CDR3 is TGCAGTGCCCTGTATTCTAACAATGAGCAGTTCTTC.

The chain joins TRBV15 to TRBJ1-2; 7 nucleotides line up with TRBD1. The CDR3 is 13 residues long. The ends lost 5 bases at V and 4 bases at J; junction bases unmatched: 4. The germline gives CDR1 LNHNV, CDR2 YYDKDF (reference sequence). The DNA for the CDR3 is TGTGCCACCAGCCCGGGACAGCCCTATGGCTACACCTTC. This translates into CATSPGQPYGYTF.

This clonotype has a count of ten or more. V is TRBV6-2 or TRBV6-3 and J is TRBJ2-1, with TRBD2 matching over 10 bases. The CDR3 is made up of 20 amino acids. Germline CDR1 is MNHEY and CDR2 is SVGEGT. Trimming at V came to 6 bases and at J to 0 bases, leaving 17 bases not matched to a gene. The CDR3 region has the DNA TGTGCCAGCAGCCCGCGGTGGGGACTAGCGCCGCTTAGCTCCTACAATGAGCAGTTCTTC. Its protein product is CASSPRWGLAPLSSYNEQFF.

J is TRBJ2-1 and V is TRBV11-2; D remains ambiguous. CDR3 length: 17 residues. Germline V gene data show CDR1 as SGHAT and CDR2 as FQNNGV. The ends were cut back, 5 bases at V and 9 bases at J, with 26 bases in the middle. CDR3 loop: CASSPEQFPRLFPEQFF. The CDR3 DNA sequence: TGTGCCAGCAGCCCCGAACAGTTCCCTAGATTATTTCCTGAGCAGTTCTTC. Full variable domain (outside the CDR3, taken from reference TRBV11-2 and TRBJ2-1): EAGVAQSPRYKIIEKRQSVAFWCNPISGHATLYWYQQILGQGPKLLIQFQNNGVVDDSQLPKDRFSAERLKGVDSTLKIQPAKLEDSAVYLCASSPEQFPRLFPEQFFGPGTRLTVL.

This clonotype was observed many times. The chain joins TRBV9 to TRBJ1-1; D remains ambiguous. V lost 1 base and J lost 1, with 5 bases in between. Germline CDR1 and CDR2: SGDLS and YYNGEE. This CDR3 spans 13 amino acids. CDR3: CASSVLQNTEAFF. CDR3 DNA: TGTGCCAGCAGCGTATTACAGAACACTGAAGCTTTCTTT.

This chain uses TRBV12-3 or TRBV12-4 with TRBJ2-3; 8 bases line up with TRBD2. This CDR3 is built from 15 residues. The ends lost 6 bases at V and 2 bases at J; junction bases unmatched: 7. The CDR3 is CASRPTSGFTDTQYF. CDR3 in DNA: TGTGCCAGCAGACCCACTAGCGGTTTCACAGATACGCAGTATTTT.

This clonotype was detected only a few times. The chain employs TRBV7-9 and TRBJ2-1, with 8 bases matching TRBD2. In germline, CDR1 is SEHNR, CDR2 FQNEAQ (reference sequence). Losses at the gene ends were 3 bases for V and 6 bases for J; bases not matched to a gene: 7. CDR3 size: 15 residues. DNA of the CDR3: TGTGCCAGCAGCTTTCTCAGCGGGAGTGGCAATGAGCAGTTCTTC. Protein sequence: CASSFLSGSGNEQFF.

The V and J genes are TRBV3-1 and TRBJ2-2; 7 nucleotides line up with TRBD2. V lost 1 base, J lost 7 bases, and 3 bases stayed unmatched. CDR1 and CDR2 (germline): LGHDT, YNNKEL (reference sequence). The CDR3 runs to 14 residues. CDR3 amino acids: CASSQASGGGELFF. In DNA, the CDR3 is TGTGCCAGCAGCCAAGCATCGGGGGGCGGGGAGCTGTTTTTT. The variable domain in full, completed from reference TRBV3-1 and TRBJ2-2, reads DTAVSQTPKYLVTQMGNDKSIKCEQNLGHDTMYWYKQDSKKFLKIMFSYNNKELIINETVPNRFSPKSPDKAHLNLHINSLELGDSAVYFCASSQASGGGELFFGEGSRLTVL.

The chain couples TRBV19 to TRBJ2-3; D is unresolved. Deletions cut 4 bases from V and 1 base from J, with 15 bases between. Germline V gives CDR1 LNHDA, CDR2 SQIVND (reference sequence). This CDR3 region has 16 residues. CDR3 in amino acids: CASSTRHQRGTDTQYF. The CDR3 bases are TGTGCCAGTAGTACGAGACACCAACGGGGCACAGATACGCAGTATTTT.

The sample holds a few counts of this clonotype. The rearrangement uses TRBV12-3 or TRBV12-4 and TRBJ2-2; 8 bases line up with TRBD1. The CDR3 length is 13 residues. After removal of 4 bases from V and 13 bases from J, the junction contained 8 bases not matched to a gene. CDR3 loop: CASSSGQGLTLFF. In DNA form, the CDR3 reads TGTGCCAGCAGTTCCGGACAGGGCCTAACGCTGTTTTTT.

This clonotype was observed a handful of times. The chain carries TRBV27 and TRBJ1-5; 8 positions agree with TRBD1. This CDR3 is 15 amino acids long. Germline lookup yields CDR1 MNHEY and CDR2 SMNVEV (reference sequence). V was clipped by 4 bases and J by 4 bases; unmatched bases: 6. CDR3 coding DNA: TGTGCCAGCAGTTCCATTTGGGACAGGAATCAGCCCCAGCATTTT. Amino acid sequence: CASSSIWDRNQPQHF.

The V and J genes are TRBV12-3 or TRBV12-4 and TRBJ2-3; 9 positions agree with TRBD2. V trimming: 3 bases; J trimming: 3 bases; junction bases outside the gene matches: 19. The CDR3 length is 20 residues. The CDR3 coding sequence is TGTGCCAGCAGTTTCCCGGAGCAGGGGGGCGGGAGGGCCCGGACAGATACGCAGTATTTT. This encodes CASSFPEQGGGRARTDTQYF.

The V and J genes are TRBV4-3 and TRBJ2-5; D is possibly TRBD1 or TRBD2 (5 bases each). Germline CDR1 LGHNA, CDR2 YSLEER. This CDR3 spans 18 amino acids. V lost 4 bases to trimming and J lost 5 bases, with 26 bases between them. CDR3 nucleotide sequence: TGCGCCAGCAGCCCCGGATGGGGTCGAGTTGAGGGGACGGAGACCCAGTACTTC. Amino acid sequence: CASSPGWGRVEGTETQYF.

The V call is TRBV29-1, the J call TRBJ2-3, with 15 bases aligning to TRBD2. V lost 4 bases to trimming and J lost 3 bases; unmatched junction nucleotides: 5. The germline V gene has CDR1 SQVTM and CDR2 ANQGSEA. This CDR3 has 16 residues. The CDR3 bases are TGCAGCGTTGGAGGGACTAGCGGGGGGAGGACAGATACGCAGTATTTT. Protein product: CSVGGTSGGRTDTQYF.

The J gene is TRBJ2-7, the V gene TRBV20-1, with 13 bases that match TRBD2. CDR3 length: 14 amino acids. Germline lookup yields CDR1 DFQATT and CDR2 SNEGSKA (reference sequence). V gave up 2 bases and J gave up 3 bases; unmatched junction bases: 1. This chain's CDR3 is CSARRTSGSYEQYF. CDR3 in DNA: TGCAGTGCTAGACGGACTAGCGGGAGCTACGAGCAGTACTTC.

In DNA, the CDR3 is TGTGCCAGCAGTTTATGGGGACTAGCGGGACCCACAGATACGCAGCATTTT. Its protein is CASSLWGLAGPTDTQHF. J is TRBJ2-3 and V is TRBV28; D might be TRBD1 (5 bases). The J call may be faulty, since TRBJ1-5 better matches the DNA end. This CDR3 has 17 amino acids. The germline V gene encodes CDR1 MDHEN and CDR2 SYDVKM.

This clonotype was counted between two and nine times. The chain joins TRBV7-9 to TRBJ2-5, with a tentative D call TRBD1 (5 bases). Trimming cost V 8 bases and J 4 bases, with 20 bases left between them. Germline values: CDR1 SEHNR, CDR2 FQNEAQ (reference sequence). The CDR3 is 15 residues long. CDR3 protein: CASVQRPQGGETQYF. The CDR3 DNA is TGTGCCAGCGTGCAGAGACCTCAGGGTGGAGAGACCCAGTACTTC. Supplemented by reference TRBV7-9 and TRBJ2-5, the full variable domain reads DTGVSQNPRHKITKRGQNVTFRCDPISEHNRLYWYRQTLGQGPEFLTYFQNEAQLEKSRLLSDRFSAERPKGSFSTLEIQRTEQGDSAMYLCASVQRPQGGETQYFGPGTRLLVL.

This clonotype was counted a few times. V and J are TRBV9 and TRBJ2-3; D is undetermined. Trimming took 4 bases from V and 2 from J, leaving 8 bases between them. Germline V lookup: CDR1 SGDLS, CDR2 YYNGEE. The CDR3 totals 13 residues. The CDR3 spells CASSPEYTDTQYF. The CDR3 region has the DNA TGTGCCAGCAGCCCCGAGTACACAGATACGCAGTATTTT.

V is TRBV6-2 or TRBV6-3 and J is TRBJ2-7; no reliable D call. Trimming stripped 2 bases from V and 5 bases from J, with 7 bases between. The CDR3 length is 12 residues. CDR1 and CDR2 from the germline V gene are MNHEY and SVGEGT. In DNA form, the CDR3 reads TGTGCCAGCAGTTACGGGTCCCACGAGCAGTACTTC. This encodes CASSYGSHEQYF.

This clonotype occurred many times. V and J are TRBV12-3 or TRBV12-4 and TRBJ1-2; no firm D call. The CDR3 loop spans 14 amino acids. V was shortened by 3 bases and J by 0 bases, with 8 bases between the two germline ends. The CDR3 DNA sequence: TGTGCCAGCAGTTTTCTGGGATCTAACTATGGCTACACCTTC. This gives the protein CASSFLGSNYGYTF.

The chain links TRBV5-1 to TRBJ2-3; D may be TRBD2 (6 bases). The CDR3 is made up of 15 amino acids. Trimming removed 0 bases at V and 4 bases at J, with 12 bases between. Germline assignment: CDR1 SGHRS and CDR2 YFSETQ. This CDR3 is CASSLARDSADTQYF. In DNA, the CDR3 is TGCGCCAGCAGCTTGGCTCGGGACTCGGCAGATACGCAGTATTTT.

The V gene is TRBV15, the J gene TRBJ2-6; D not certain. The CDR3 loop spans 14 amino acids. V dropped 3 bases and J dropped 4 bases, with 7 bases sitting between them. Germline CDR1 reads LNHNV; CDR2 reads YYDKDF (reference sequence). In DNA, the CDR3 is TGTGCCACCAGCAGGGACGCCGGGGCCAACGTCCTGACTTTC. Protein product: CATSRDAGANVLTF.

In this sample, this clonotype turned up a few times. CDR3 nucleotide sequence: TGCAGTGCTAGGAGACTGGGAAGTGAGGTATTTCGTGAGCAGTTCTTC. This codes for CSARRLGSEVFREQFF. This sequence joins TRBV20-1 and TRBJ2-1; D is ambiguous. Germline-derived CDR1 and CDR2 are DFQATT and SNEGSKA (reference sequence). Trimming cost V 3 bases and J 9 bases, with 24 bases left between them. CDR3 length equals 16 residues.

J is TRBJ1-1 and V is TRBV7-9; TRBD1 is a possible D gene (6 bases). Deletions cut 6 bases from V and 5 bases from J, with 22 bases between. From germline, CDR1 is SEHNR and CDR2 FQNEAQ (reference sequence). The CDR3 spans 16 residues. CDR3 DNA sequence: TGTGCCAGCAGTGATAAACCCAGGGGAGCTACGACTGAAGCTTTCTTT. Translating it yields CASSDKPRGATTEAFF.

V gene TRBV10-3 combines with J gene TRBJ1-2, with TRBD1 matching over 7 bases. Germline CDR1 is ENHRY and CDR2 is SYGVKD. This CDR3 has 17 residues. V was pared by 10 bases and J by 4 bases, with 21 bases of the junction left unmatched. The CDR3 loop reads CATGAGTANIFLYGYTF. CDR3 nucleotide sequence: TGTGCCACCGGAGCCGGGACAGCAAACATTTTCCTCTATGGCTACACCTTC.

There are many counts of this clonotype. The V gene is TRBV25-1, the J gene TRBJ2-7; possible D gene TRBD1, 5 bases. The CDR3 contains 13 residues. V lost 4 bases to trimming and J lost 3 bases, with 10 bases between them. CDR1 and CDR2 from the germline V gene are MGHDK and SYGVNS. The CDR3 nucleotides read TGTGCCAGCAGTGGTGGCAGGGACTACGAGCAGTACTTC. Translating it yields CASSGGRDYEQYF.

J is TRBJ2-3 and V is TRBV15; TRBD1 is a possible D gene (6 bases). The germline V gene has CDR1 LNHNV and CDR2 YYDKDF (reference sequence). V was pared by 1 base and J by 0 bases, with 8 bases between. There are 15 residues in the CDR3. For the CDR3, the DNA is TGTGCCACCAGCAGAGTTAGGGGGAGCACAGATACGCAGTATTTT. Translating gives CATSRVRGSTDTQYF.

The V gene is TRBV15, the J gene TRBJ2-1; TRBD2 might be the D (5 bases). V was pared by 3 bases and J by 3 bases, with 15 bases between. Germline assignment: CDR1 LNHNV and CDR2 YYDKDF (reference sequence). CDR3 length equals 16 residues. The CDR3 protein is CATSSPSRNLYNEQFF. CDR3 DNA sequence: TGTGCCACCAGCAGTCCTAGCAGAAACCTCTACAATGAGCAGTTCTTC.

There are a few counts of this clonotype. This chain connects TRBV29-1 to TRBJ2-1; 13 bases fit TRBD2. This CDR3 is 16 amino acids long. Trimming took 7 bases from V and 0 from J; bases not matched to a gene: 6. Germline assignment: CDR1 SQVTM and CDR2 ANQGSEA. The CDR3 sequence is CSAGLAGVLSYNEQFF. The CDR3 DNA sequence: TGCAGCGCTGGACTAGCGGGAGTACTCTCCTACAATGAGCAGTTCTTC.

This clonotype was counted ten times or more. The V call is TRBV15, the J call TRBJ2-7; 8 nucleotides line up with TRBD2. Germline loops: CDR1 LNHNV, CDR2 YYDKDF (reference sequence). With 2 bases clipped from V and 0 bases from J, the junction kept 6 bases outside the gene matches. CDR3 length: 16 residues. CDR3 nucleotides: TGTGCCACCAGCAGAAGCCGACTAGCGAACTCCTACGAGCAGTACTTC. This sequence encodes CATSRSRLANSYEQYF.